The 3 T cell receptor beta chains listed next were all sequenced from one sample in a study of identical twins. MiXCR, run by TCRdb on the 5' RACE reads, gives a single entry per CDR3 protein. The sample records approximately 300,000 distinct CDR3 sequences, over 8.5% being singletons. The sample was also linked to a second study, of yellow fever vaccine responses in identical twins.

The specimen was CD8+ T cells sorted from blood. These receptors were taken from a woman younger than 30 in good health.

This clonotype was picked up a small number of times. The J gene is TRBJ2-3, the V gene TRBV27; 11 nucleotides match TRBD2. This CDR3 is built from 16 residues. The germline CDR1 and CDR2 sequences are MNHEY and SMNVEV (reference sequence). Trimming removed 6 bases from V and 4 bases from J; junction bases left unmatched: 9. Here the CDR3 DNA reads TGTGCCAGCAGACCCAATAGCGGGGGGGCTGCAGATACGCAGTATTTT. Its translation is CASRPNSGGAADTQYF.

The gene calls are TRBV6-4 and TRBJ2-1, with D possibly TRBD2 on 5 matching bases. The CDR3 has 14 amino acids. Trimming removed 2 bases from V and 14 bases from J, with 19 bases in between. Germline V gene lookup returns CDR1 MRHNA and CDR2 SNTAGT. The CDR3 region has the DNA TGTGCCAGCAGTGACATCGGACTCCACCTCTATGAGTTCTTC. This codes for CASSDIGLHLYEFF.

At least ten counts were recorded for this clonotype. The chain joins TRBV4-3 to TRBJ2-7; no definite D call. Trimming took off 0 bases at V and 2 bases at J, with 11 bases between the two ends. CDR3 size: 15 residues. Germline V gene data show CDR1 as LGHNA and CDR2 as YSLEER. The CDR3 region has the DNA TGCGCCAGCAGCCAAGAATCCAGACCAGCCTACGAGCAGTACTTC. Its protein product is CASSQESRPAYEQYF.